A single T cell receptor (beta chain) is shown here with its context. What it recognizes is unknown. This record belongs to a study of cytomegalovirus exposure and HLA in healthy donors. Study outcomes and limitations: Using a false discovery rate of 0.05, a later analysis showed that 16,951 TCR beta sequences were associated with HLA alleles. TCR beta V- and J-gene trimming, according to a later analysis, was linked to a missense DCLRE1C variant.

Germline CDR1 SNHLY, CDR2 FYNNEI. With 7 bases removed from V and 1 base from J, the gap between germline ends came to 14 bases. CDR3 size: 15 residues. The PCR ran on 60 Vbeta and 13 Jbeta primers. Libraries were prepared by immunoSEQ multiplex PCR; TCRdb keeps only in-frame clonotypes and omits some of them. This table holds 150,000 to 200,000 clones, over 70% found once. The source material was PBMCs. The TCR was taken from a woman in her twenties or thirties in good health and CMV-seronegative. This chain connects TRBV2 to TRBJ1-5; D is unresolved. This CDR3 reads CASKAGLESNQPQHF. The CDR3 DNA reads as TGTGCCAGCAAAGCGGGGTTGGAGAGCAATCAGCCCCAGCATTTT.